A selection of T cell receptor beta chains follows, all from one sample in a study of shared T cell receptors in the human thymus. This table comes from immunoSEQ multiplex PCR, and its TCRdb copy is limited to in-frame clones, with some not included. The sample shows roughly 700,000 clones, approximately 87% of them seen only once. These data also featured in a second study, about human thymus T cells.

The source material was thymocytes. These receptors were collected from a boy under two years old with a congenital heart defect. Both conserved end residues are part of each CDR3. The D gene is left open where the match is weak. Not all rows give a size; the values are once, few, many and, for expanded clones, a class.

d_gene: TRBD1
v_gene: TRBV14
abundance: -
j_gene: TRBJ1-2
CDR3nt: TGTGCCAGCAGCCAAGATGAAGGACAGGGATCTAACTATGGCTACACCTTC
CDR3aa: CASSQDEGQGSNYGYTF

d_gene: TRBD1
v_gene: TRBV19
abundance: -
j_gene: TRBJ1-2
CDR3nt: TGTGCCAGTAGTCCTAGACCGGGACAGGGCGTCTATGGCTACACCTTC
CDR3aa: CASSPRPGQGVYGYTF

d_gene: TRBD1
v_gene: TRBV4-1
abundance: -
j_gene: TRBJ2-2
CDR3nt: TGCGCCAGCAGCCAGTCCGGCAGACAGGGGGAGAACACCGGGGAGCTGTTTTTT
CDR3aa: CASSQSGRQGENTGELFF

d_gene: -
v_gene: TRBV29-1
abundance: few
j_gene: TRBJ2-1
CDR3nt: TGCAGCGTTGAAAGTTCCCCCGAGAAAAGCGGAGGAGGGAGTGAGCAGTTCTTC
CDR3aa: CSVESSPEKSGGGSEQFF

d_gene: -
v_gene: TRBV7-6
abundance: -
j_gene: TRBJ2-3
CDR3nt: TGTGCCAGCAGCCCCGACACTGCAGATACGCAGTATTTT
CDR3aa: CASSPDTADTQYF

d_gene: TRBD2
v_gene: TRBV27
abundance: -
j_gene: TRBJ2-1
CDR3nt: TGTGCCAGCAGTTCGAGGACTAGCGGCTTCGAGCAGTTCTTC
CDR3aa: CASSSRTSGFEQFF

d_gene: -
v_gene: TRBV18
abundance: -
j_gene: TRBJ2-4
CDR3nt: TGTGCCAGCTCTCCCGGACAACAAAACATTCAGTACTTC
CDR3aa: CASSPGQQNIQYF

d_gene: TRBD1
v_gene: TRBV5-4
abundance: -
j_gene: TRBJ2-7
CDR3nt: TGTGCCAGCAGCGGGACAGGGGGCGCCTACGAGCAGTACTTC
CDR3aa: CASSGTGGAYEQYF

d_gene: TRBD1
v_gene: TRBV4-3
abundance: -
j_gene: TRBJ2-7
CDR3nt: TGCGCCAGCAGCCAAGGGACAGGGGTAGGACTCCCCTACGAGCAGTACTTC
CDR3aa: CASSQGTGVGLPYEQYF

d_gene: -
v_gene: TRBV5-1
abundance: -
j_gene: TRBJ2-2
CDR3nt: TGCGCCAGCAGCTCAAAACAGGTGTACGCGAACACCGGGGAGCTGTTTTTT
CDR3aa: CASSSKQVYANTGELFF

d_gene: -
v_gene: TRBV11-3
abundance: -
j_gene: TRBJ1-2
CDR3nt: TGTGCCAGCAGCTGGGGTACTTACGGACAGTCTAACTATGGCTACACCTTC
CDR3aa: CASSWGTYGQSNYGYTF

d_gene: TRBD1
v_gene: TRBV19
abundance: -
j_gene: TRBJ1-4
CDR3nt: TGTGCCAGTAGTATAGGAACAAGGGGACAGGTTAATGAAAAACTGTTTTTT
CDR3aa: CASSIGTRGQVNEKLFF

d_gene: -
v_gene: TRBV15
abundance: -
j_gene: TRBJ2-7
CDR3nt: TGTGCCACCAGCAGAGATAGACATCACTACGAGCAGTACTTC
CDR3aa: CATSRDRHHYEQYF

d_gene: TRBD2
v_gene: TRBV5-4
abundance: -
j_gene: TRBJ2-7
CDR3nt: TGTGCCAGCAGCTTGGTGGAGGGACTAGTATACGAGCAGTACTTC
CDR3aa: CASSLVEGLVYEQYF

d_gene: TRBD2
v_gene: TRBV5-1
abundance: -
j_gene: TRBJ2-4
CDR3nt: TGCGCCAGCAGCTCTAGCGGGAGGGGTCCCAAAAACATTCAGTACTTC
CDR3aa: CASSSSGRGPKNIQYF

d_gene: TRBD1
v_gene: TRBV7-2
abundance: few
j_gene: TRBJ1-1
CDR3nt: TGTGCCAGCAGCCGTGGGACAGTTGTGACTGAAGCTTTCTTT
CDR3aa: CASSRGTVVTEAFF

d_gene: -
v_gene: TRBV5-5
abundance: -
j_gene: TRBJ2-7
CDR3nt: TGTGCCAGCAGCTTGGGCGTTAGGGGCTACGAGCAGTACTTC
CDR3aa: CASSLGVRGYEQYF

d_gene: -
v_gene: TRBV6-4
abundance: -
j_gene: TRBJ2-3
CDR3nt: TGTGCCAGCAGTGACCCCCCCTTGGGCGGCGGGGACCGCACAGATACGCAGTATTTT
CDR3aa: CASSDPPLGGGDRTDTQYF

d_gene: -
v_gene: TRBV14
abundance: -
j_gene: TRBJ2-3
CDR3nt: TGTGCCAGCAGCCAATTAGGGGCAGCCGGGGATACGCAGTATTTT
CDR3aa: CASSQLGAAGDTQYF

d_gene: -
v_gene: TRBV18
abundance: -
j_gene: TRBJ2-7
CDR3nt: TGTGCCAGCTCACCGGGGGGGGCTTACTACGAGCAGTACTTC
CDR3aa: CASSPGGAYYEQYF

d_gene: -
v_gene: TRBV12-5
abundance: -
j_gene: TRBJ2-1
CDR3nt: TGTGCTAGTGGTTTGAGGCGCGGCAATGAGCAGTTCTTC
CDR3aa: CASGLRRGNEQFF

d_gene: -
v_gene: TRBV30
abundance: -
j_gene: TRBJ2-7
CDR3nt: TGTGCCTGGAGTGTAGCGGGTGACTCCTACGAGCAGTACTTC
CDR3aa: CAWSVAGDSYEQYF

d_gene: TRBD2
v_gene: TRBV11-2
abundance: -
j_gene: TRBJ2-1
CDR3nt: TGTGCCAGCAGCTTAGATCCGGGACTAGCGGGACCTGAGCAGTTCTTC
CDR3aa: CASSLDPGLAGPEQFF

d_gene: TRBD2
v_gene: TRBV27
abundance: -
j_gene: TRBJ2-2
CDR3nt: TGTGCCAGCAGTTTATTTCCGACTAGCGGGGTCTCGAACACCGGGGAGCTGTTTTTT
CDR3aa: CASSLFPTSGVSNTGELFF

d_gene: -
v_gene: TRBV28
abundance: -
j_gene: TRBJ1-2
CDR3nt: TGTGCCAGCAGTTTATTAGGGAGGGGGAGCTATGGCTACACCTTC
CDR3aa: CASSLLGRGSYGYTF

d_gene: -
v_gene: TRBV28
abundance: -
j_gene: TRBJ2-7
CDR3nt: TGTGCCAGCACTCTAAGCCGCGGGGTGGACCACTACGAGCAGTACTTC
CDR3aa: CASTLSRGVDHYEQYF

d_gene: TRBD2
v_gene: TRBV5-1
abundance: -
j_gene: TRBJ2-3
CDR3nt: TGCGCCAGCAGCGCAAACAATTCTAGCGGGGCAGATACGCAGTATTTT
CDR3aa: CASSANNSSGADTQYF

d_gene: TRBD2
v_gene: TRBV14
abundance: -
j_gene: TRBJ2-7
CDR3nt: TGTGCCAGCAGCCCTACTTTAGCGGGAGGGCGAATTTACGAGCAGTACTTC
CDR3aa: CASSPTLAGGRIYEQYF

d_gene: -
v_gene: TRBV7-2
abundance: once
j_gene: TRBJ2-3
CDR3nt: TGTGCCAGCAGCAGGGACTCTCGCACAGATACGCAGTATTTT
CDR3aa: CASSRDSRTDTQYF

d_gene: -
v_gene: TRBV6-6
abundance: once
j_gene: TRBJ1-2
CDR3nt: TGTGCCAGCAGTTCCCACGGGCGGGATGGCTACACCTTC
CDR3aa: CASSSHGRDGYTF

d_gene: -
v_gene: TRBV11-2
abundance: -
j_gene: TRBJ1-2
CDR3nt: TGTGCCAGCAGCTTTGCCGGGGAATCGGTCTATGGCTACACCTTC
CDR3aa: CASSFAGESVYGYTF

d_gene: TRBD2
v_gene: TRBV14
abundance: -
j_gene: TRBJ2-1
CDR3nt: TGTGCCAGCAGCCATAAAATGGGGACTAGCAATTACAATGAGCAGTTCTTC
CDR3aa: CASSHKMGTSNYNEQFF

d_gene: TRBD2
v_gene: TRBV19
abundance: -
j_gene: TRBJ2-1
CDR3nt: TGTGCCAGTAGTATGGTCTCCGCGGGACTAATACTCAATGAGCAGTTCTTC
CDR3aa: CASSMVSAGLILNEQFF

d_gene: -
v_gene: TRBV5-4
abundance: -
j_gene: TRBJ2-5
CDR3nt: TGTGCCAGCAGCCCGCGGAGCGGGCAGTGGGAGACCCAGTACTTC
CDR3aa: CASSPRSGQWETQYF

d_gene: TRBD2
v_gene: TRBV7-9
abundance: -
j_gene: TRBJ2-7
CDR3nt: TGTGCCAGCAGCTTAGCGGTACTAGCGGAGAGCTACGAGCAGTACTTC
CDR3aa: CASSLAVLAESYEQYF

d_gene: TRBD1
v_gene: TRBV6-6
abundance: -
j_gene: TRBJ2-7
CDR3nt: TGTGCCAGCAGTTATTACGGCGGACAGGGGGGCTACGAGCAGTACTTC
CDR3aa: CASSYYGGQGGYEQYF

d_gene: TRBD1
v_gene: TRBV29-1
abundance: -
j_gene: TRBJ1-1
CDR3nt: TGCAGCGTTGAGTTCGGACAGGGGGCTCCCTCCCGTCTAGACACTGAAGCTTTCTTT
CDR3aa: CSVEFGQGAPSRLDTEAFF

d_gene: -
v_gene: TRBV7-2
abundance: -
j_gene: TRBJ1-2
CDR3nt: TGTGCCAGCAGCTTAGAAGCAGGGAGGACACGGAGGCGAAACTATGGCTACACCTTC
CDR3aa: CASSLEAGRTRRRNYGYTF

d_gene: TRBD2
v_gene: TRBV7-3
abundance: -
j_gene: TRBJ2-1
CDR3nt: TGTGCCAGCACCGGATCCGGGACTAGCGGGAGGCGTACCTACAATGAGCAGTTCTTC
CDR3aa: CASTGSGTSGRRTYNEQFF

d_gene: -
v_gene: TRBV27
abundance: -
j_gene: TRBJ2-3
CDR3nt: TGTGCCAGCAGTCCGTATAGCGAGGCCACAGATACGCAGTATTTT
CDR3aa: CASSPYSEATDTQYF

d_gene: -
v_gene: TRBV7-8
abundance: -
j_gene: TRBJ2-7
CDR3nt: TGTGCCAGCAGCTCCGGGGGACAGACAAGCTACGAGCAGTACTTC
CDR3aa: CASSSGGQTSYEQYF

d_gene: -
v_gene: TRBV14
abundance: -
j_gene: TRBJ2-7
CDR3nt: TGTGCCAGCAGCCAAGGGCGGGACAGTACATCCTACGAGCAGTACTTC
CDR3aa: CASSQGRDSTSYEQYF

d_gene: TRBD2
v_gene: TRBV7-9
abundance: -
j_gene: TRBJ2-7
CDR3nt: TGTGCCAGCAGCCCGGCCCTTGCTAGCGGGAAGAGCGAGCAGTACTTC
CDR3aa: CASSPALASGKSEQYF

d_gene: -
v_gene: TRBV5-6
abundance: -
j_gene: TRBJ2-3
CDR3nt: TGTGCCAGCAGCTTGGGGCAGTCCTCAGACACAGATACGCAGTATTTT
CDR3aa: CASSLGQSSDTDTQYF

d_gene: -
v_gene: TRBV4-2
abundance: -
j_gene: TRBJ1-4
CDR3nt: TGTGCCAGCAGCCAAGGAGGGCCCAGCAGGGAGGATGAAAAACTGTTTTTT
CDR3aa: CASSQGGPSREDEKLFF

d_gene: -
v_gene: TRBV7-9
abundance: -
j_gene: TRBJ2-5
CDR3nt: TGTGCCAGCAGCTTTGTAGCGGTCCTGGTGGGGGGATTTCAAGAGACCCAGTACTTC
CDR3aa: CASSFVAVLVGGFQETQYF

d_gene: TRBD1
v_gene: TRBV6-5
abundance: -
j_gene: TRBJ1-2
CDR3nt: TGTGCCAGCAGCCGGGACAGGGGAGGAGATGGCTACACCTTC
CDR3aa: CASSRDRGGDGYTF

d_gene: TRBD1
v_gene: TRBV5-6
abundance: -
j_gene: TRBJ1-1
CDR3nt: TGTGCCAGCAGCTTGCGGTGGCCAGGGGGCGACGCTTTCTTT
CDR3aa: CASSLRWPGGDAFF

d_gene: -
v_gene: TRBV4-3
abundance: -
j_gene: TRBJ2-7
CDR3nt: TGCGCCAGCAGCCCCATGCTGTTGAGCTCCTACGAGCAGTACTTC
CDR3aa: CASSPMLLSSYEQYF

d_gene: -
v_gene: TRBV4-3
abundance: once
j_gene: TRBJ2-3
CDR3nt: TGCGCCAGCAGCCACACAGTAGGGGTAGCAGATACTAGCACAGATACGCAGTATTTT
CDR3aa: CASSHTVGVADTSTDTQYF

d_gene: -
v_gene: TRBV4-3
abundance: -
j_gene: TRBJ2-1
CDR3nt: TGCGCCAGCAGCCAAGATCTTGGTGATGGGGGGAACAATGAGCAGTTCTTC
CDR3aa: CASSQDLGDGGNNEQFF

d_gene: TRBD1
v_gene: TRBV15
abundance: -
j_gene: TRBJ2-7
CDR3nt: TGTGCCACCAGCAGCCCAGGACAGGCCGCCTACGAGCAGTACTTC
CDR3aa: CATSSPGQAAYEQYF

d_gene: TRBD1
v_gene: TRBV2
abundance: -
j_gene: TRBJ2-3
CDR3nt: TGTGCCAGCATCTACGGGACAGGGGTTGGAGATACGCAGTATTTT
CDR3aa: CASIYGTGVGDTQYF

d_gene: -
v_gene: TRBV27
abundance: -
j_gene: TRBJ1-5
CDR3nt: TGTGCCAGCAGTTTTCATAGCAATCAGCCCCAGCATTTT
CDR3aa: CASSFHSNQPQHF

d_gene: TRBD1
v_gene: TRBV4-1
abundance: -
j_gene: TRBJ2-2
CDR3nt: TGCGCCAGCAGCCAGTCTCCGGGGGGACAGGGATTCACCGGGGAGCTGTTTTTT
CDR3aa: CASSQSPGGQGFTGELFF

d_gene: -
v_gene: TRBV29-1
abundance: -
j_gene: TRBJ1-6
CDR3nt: TGCAGCGCCAGAGGTGCAGAAAATTCACCCCTCCACTTT
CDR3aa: CSARGAENSPLHF

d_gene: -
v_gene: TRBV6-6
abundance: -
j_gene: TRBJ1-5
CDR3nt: TGTGCCAGCAGTAACGATCCGACATCCCAGCATTTT
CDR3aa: CASSNDPTSQHF

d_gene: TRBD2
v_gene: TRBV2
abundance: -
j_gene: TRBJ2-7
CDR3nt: TGTGCCAGCATGGGGACTAGCGCTTCCTACGAGCAGTACTTC
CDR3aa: CASMGTSASYEQYF

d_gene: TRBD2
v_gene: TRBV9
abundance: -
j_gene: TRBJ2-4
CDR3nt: TGTGCCAGCAGCCCCAAGAGCGGGAGTTTCAATATTGGAAACATTCAGTACTTC
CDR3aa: CASSPKSGSFNIGNIQYF

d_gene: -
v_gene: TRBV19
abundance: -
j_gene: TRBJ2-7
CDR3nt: TGTGCCAGTAGTATAGAATGGCAGGGGCGGAACGAGCAGTACTTC
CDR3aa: CASSIEWQGRNEQYF